The 21 T cell receptor beta chains below come from one sample, sequenced in a study of blood T cell repertoires in COVID-19. Using immunoSEQ multiplex PCR, the repertoire was profiled, and TCRdb retains in-frame clones only, with some absent. The sample yields approximately 160,000 clones, around four fifths seen once. The sample comprised peripheral blood. The source of these receptors is a woman over 75 with active or convalescent COVID-19.

The rearrangement links TRBV7-2 to TRBJ1-2; no clear D. The CDR3 has 14 amino acids. Germline CDR1 SGHTA, CDR2 FQGNSA. Between the trimmed V and J ends, which lost 5 bases and 3 bases, there was a span of 13 bases. CDR3 in DNA: TGTGCCAGCAGCCCCCCGGGAGGGTACTATGGCTACACCTTC. Amino acids: CASSPPGGYYGYTF.

The V and J genes are TRBV6-2 or TRBV6-3 and TRBJ1-2, with 9 bases matching TRBD1. Unmatched junction bases numbered 9, after V lost 5 bases and J lost 8 bases. This CDR3 is built from 14 residues. Germline V CDR1 and CDR2: MNHEY, SVGEGT. CDR3 DNA: TGTGCCAGCAGTCCCGAACTACAGGGGGCCGGCTACACCTTC. It encodes CASSPELQGAGYTF.

V and J are TRBV6-1 and TRBJ2-3; 9 bases match TRBD2. The germline CDR1 and CDR2 sequences are MNHNS and SASEGT. Trimming removed 3 bases from V and 5 bases from J; junction bases left unmatched: 6. The CDR3 loop spans 15 amino acids. The CDR3 DNA reads as TGTGCCAGCAGTGAGGGCGGGGGGGTTGTAGATACGCAGTATTTT. Encoded protein: CASSEGGGVVDTQYF.

This clone was observed a single time. The rearrangement links TRBV6-5 to TRBJ2-5; 7 bases align to TRBD1. The germline gives CDR1 MNHEY, CDR2 SVGAGI. J was trimmed by 4 bases and V by 6 bases; bases with no gene match: 5. The CDR3 spans 13 residues. The CDR3 here is CASRSGGGETQYF. CDR3 bases: TGTGCCAGCAGGTCAGGGGGTGGAGAGACCCAGTACTTC.

The V gene is TRBV10-3, the J gene TRBJ1-3; 10 bases agree with TRBD1. Germline values: CDR1 ENHRY, CDR2 SYGVKD. This CDR3 spans 18 amino acids. V lost 6 bases to trimming and J lost 2 bases; unmatched junction nucleotides: 13. The CDR3 is CAIRTTTGTGDPGNTIYF. The CDR3 region has the DNA TGTGCCATCAGGACCACTACCGGGACAGGGGACCCTGGAAACACCATATATTTT.

The chain carries TRBV27 and TRBJ1-6; 8 bases match TRBD1. The CDR3 has 13 residues. Per the germline V gene, CDR1 is MNHEY and CDR2 is SMNVEV (reference sequence). The ends lost 8 bases at V and 7 bases at J; junction bases unmatched: 4. The CDR3 coding sequence is TGTGCCAGCTCCCAGGGGGCCAATTCACCCCTCCACTTT. This gives the protein CASSQGANSPLHF.

V is TRBV9 and J is TRBJ1-3; D is unresolved. Between the trimmed V and J ends, which lost 3 bases and 0 bases, there was a span of 10 bases. In germline, CDR1 is SGDLS, CDR2 YYNGEE. CDR3 length: 15 amino acids. CDR3 bases: TGTGCCAGCAGCGCAGGTGGCTTCTCTGGAAACACCATATATTTT. Its protein is CASSAGGFSGNTIYF.

The rearrangement uses TRBV5-6 and TRBJ2-2, with TRBD2 as a possible D gene (5 bases). The CDR3 spans 18 residues. Trimming took 3 bases from V and 4 from J, leaving 22 bases between them. Germline CDR1 is SGHDT and CDR2 is YYEEEE. The CDR3 sequence: CASSSSSWYGVPTGELFF. The CDR3 coding sequence is TGTGCCAGCAGCTCGTCTTCATGGTACGGGGTTCCCACCGGGGAGCTGTTTTTT. Complete variable domain (other parts from reference TRBV5-6 and TRBJ2-2): DAGVTQSPTHLIKTRGQQVTLRCSPKSGHDTVSWYQQALGQGPQFIFQYYEEEERQRGNFPDRFSGHQFPNYSSELNVNALLLGDSALYLCASSSSSWYGVPTGELFFGEGSRLTVL.

This clone was observed a few times. This chain joins TRBV27 and TRBJ2-3, with 9 bases that match TRBD2. CDR3 size: 17 residues. Germline loops: CDR1 MNHEY, CDR2 SMNVEV (reference sequence). Trimming cost V 6 bases and J 4 bases; bases outside gene matches: 14. Written as DNA, the CDR3 is TGTGCCAGCAGCTGGACTAGCGAAGTGCAGACCTCAGATACGCAGTATTTT. As protein: CASSWTSEVQTSDTQYF.

The chain has TRBV6-5 and TRBJ1-2; D is unclear. Trimming removed 0 bases at V and 8 bases at J, with 10 bases between. Germline values: CDR1 MNHEY, CDR2 SVGAGI. CDR3 length equals 13 residues. The CDR3 nucleotides read TGTGCCAGCAGTTACTCGAACCGGGAGGGCTACACCTTC. It translates to CASSYSNREGYTF.

This chain links TRBV7-2 with TRBJ1-5, with TRBD1 identical over 8 bases. CDR3 size: 15 residues. Germline V gene sequence: CDR1 SGHTA, CDR2 FQGNSA. Unmatched junction bases numbered 10, after V lost 7 bases and J lost 5 bases. DNA for the CDR3: TGTGCCAGCACACAGACAGGGGAGGAACATCAGCCCCAGCATTTT. Its translation is CASTQTGEEHQPQHF.

This chain connects TRBV7-3 to TRBJ2-3, with D possibly matching TRBD1 (5 bases). This CDR3 contains 15 residues. V was cut by 2 bases and J by 2 bases, with 11 bases left in between. The V gene's germline CDR1 is SGHTA and CDR2 FQGTGA. Here the CDR3 reads CASSLSAGHTDTQYF. CDR3 nucleotide sequence: TGTGCCAGCAGCTTATCGGCAGGGCACACAGATACGCAGTATTTT.

The CDR3: CASSQDGDRGVYGYTF. CDR3 sequence (DNA): TGCGCCAGCAGCCAAGATGGGGACAGGGGGGTCTATGGCTACACCTTC. The V gene is TRBV4-1, the J gene TRBJ1-2; 11 positions agree with TRBD1. CDR3 length: 16 amino acids. V shed 0 bases and J 4 bases; nucleotides not matched to a gene: 4. The germline gives CDR1 MGHRA, CDR2 YSYEKL.

The chain employs TRBV13 and TRBJ1-3; 7 bases line up with TRBD1. The CDR3 has 16 residues. Germline V CDR1 and CDR2: PRHDT, FYEKMQ (reference sequence). V was pared by 5 bases and J by 1 base, with 8 bases of the junction left unmatched. The CDR3 loop reads CASSRRTGLSGNTIYF. The CDR3 DNA is TGTGCCAGCAGCCGCCGGACAGGACTATCTGGAAACACCATATATTTT.

This clone has just one count. The genes are TRBV5-1 and TRBJ2-1, with 8 positions matching TRBD1. Trimming at V came to 0 bases and at J to 7 bases, leaving 0 bases not matched to a gene. Looked up from germline, CDR1 is SGHRS and CDR2 is YFSETQ. The CDR3 covers 13 residues. CDR3 sequence: CASSLGQGNEQFF. The CDR3 DNA is TGCGCCAGCAGCTTGGGACAGGGGAATGAGCAGTTCTTC.

This chain connects TRBV5-1 to TRBJ2-1; tentatively, D is TRBD2 (5 bases). Germline V lookup: CDR1 SGHRS, CDR2 YFSETQ. The CDR3 spans 16 residues. V was trimmed by 4 bases and J by 10 bases, leaving 24 bases between them. CDR3 DNA: TGCGCCAGCAGCCCGAGGGCGGCAGGCACCCAATACGAGCAGTTCTTC. As protein: CASSPRAAGTQYEQFF.

This chain connects TRBV6-6 to TRBJ1-5, with a weak D call TRBD1 (6 bases). The CDR3 is 15 amino acids. Germline V CDR1 and CDR2: MNHNY, SVGAGI (reference sequence). Trimming stripped 5 bases from V and 3 bases from J, with 14 bases between. CDR3 amino acids: CASSPGRTDNQPQHF. CDR3 coding DNA: TGTGCCAGCAGTCCGGGGCGGACAGACAATCAGCCCCAGCATTTT.

V and J are TRBV4-3 and TRBJ1-1; TRBD1 aligns across 8 bases. The CDR3 runs to 17 residues. CDR1 is LGHNA, CDR2 YSLEER, per germline. Trimming took 0 bases from V and 0 from J; bases not matched to a gene: 6. The DNA for the CDR3 is TGCGCCAGCAGCCAAGATAACATGGGACAGGTGAACACTGAAGCTTTCTTT. The encoded protein is CASSQDNMGQVNTEAFF.

This chain links TRBV12-5 with TRBJ1-1; possible D gene TRBD1, 5 bases. Trimming shortened V by 0 bases and J by 5 bases, and 16 bases separated the two germline ends. The CDR3 spans 16 residues. CDR1 and CDR2 (germline): LGHNT, FRNRAP. The CDR3 region has the DNA TGTGCTAGTGGTTTGGTACTGTCCAGGGTGAGTACTGAAGCTTTCTTT. This gives the protein CASGLVLSRVSTEAFF.

The genes are TRBV7-2 and TRBJ1-6; 12 positions match TRBD1. CDR1 SGHTA and CDR2 FQGNSA come from the germline V gene. V lost 0 bases and J lost 14; bases outside the gene matches: 8. This CDR3 is 16 amino acids long. As DNA, the CDR3 is TGTGCCAGCAGCTTAGCGGGCGGGACAGGGGGCTTTACCCTCCACTTT. This codes for CASSLAGGTGGFTLHF.

This clone was observed a few times. The V and J genes are TRBV6-6 and TRBJ2-3; D unclear. The CDR3 is 14 residues long. From germline, CDR1 is MNHNY and CDR2 SVGAGI (reference sequence). Trimming left V 0 bases short and J 6 bases short, with 10 bases between. CDR3: CASSYSSQLDTQYF. CDR3 DNA: TGTGCCAGCAGTTACTCTAGTCAACTGGATACGCAGTATTTT.